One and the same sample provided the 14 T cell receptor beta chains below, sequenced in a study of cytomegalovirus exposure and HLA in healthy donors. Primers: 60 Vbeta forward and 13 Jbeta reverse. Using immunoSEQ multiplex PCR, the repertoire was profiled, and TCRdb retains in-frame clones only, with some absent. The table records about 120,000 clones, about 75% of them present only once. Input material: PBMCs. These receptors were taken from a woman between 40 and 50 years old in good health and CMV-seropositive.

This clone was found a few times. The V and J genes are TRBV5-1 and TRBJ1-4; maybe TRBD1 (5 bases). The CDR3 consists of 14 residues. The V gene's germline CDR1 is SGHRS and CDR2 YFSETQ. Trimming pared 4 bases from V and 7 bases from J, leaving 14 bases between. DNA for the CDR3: TGCGCCAGCAGCGACAGCTACGGGCTTGAAAAACTGTTTTTT. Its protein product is CASSDSYGLEKLFF.

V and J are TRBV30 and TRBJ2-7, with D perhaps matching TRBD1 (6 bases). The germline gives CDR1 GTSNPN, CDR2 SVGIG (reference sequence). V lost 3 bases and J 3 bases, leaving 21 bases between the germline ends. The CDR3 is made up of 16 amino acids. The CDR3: CAWRARRGATIYEQYF. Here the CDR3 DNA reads TGTGCCTGGAGGGCCCGCAGGGGCGCAACAATCTACGAGCAGTACTTC.

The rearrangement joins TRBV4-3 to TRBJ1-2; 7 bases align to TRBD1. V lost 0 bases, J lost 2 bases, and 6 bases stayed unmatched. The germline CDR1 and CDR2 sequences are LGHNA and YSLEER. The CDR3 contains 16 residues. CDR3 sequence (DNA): TGCGCCAGCAGCCAAGACTCCAGGGGGAGCAACTATGGCTACACCTTC. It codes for CASSQDSRGSNYGYTF.

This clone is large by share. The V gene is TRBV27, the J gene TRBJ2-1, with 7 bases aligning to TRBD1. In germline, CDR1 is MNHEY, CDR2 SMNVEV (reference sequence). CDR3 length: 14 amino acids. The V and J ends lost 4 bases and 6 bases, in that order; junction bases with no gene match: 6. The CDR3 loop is CASSSGTASNEQFF. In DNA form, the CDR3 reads TGTGCCAGCAGTTCCGGGACAGCGAGCAATGAGCAGTTCTTC.

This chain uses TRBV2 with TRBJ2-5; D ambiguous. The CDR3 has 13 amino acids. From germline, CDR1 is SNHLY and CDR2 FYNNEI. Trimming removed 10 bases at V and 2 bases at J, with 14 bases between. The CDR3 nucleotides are TGTGCCACCGACCGGTACAGACAAGAGACCCAGTACTTC. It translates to CATDRYRQETQYF.

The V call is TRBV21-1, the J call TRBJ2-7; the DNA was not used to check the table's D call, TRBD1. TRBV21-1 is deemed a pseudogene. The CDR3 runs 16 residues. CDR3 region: CASSKMTGDVSYEQYF. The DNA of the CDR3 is TGTGCCAGCAGCAAAATGACAGGGGACGTCTCCTACGAGCAGTACTTC.

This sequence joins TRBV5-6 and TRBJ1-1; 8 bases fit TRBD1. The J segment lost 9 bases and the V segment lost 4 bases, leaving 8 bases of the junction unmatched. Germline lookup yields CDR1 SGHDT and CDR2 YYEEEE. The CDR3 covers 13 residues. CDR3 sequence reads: CASSVRQGRKAFF. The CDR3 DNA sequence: TGTGCCAGCAGCGTAAGACAGGGGCGAAAAGCTTTCTTT.

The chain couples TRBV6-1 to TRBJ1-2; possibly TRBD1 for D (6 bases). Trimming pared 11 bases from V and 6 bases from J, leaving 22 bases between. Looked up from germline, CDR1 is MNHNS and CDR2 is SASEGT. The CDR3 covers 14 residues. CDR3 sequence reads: CAFSPRQDLNGYTF. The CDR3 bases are TGTGCCTTTTCCCCCCGACAGGATCTAAATGGCTACACCTTC.

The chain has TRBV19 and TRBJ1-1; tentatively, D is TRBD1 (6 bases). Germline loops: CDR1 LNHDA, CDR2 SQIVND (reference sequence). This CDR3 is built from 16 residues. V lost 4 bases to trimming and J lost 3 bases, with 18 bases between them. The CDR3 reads CASSSGGLGAHTEAFF. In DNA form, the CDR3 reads TGTGCCAGTAGTAGTGGCGGGTTGGGGGCGCACACTGAAGCTTTCTTT.

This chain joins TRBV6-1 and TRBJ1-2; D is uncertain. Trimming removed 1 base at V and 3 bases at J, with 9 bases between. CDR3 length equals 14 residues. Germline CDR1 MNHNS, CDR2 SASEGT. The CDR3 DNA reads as TGTGCCAGCAGTGAAGGGCAGGTGTACTATGGCTACACCTTC. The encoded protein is CASSEGQVYYGYTF.

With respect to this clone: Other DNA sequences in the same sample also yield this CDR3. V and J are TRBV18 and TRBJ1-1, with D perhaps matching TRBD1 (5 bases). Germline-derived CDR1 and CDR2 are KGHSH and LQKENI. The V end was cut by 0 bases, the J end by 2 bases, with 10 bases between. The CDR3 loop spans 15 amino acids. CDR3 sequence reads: CASSPPRGFNTEAFF. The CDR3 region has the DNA TGTGCCAGCTCACCACCGCGGGGGTTTAACACTGAAGCTTTCTTT.

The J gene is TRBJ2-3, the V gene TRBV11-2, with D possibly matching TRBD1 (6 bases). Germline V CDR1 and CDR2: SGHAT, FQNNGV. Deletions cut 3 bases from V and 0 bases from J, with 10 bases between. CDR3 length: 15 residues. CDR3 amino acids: CASSFSRGSTDTQYF. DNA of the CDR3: TGTGCCAGCAGCTTTTCCAGGGGAAGCACAGATACGCAGTATTTT.

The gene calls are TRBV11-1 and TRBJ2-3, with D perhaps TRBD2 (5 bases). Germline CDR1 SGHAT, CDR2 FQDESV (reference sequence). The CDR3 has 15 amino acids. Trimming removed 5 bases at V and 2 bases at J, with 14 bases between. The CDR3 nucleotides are TGTGCCAGCAGCGATGGAGCGGTTATCACAGATACGCAGTATTTT. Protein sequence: CASSDGAVITDTQYF. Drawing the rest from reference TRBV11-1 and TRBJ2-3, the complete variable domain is EAEVAQSPRYKITEKSQAVAFWCDPISGHATLYWYRQILGQGPELLVQFQDESVVDDSQLPKDRFSAERLKGVDSTLKIQPAELGDSAMYLCASSDGAVITDTQYFGPGTRLTVL.

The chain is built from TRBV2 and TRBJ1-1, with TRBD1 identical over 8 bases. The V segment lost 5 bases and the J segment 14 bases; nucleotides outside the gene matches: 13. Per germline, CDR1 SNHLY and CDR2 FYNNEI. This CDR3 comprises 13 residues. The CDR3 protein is CASSSVGQATIFF. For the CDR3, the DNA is TGTGCCAGCAGTTCCGTGGGACAGGCAACGATCTTCTTT.